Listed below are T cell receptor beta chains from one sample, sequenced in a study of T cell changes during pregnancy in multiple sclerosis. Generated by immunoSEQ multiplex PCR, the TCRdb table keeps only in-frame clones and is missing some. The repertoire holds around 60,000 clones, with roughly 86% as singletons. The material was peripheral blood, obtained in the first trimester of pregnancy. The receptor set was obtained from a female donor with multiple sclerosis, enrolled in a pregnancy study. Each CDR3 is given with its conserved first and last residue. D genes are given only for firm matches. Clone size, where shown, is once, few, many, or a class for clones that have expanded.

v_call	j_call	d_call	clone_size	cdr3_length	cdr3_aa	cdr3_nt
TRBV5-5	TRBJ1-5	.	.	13	CASSLGQNQPQHF	TGTGCCAGCAGCTTAGGACAGAATCAGCCCCAGCATTTT
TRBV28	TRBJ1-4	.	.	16	CASSLRRGATNEKLFF	TGTGCCAGCAGTTTAAGGAGGGGAGCAACTAATGAAAAACTGTTTTTT
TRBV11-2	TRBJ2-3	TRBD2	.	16	CASSFTGLTSTDTQYF	TGTGCCAGCAGCTTTACGGGACTAACTAGCACAGATACGCAGTATTTT
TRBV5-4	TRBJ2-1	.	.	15	CASSLSWDSYNEQFF	TGTGCCAGCAGCTTGAGTTGGGACTCATACAATGAGCAGTTCTTC
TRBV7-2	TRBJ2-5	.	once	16	CASSLWAVDPSETQYF	TGTGCCAGCAGCTTATGGGCAGTTGATCCCTCAGAGACCCAGTACTTC
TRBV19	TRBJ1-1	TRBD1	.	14	CASSLRGQYTEAFF	TGTGCCAGTAGTCTCAGGGGGCAGTACACTGAAGCTTTCTTT
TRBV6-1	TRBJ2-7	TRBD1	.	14	CASTFRDSYYEQYF	TGTGCCAGCACCTTCCGGGACAGCTACTACGAGCAGTACTTC
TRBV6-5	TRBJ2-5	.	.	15	CASSYVARGQETQYF	TGTGCCAGCAGTTACGTCGCCAGGGGCCAAGAGACCCAGTACTTC
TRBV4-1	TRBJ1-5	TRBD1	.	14	CASSQGDRNQPQHF	TGCGCCAGCAGCCAGGGGGACAGGAATCAGCCCCAGCATTTT
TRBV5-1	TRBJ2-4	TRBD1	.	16	CASSLGGTGELDIQYF	TGCGCCAGCAGCTTGGGGGGAACAGGGGAATTGGACATTCAGTACTTC
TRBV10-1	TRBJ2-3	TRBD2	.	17	CASSGIGTSGRAVPQYF	TGCGCCAGCAGTGGTATCGGGACTAGCGGGAGGGCCGTACCGCAGTATTTT
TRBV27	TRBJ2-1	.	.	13	CASSISIYNEQFF	TGTGCCAGCAGTATATCTATCTACAATGAGCAGTTCTTC
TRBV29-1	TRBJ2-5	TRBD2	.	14	CSVGAGGPQETQYF	TGCAGCGTTGGAGCGGGAGGACCACAAGAGACCCAGTACTTC
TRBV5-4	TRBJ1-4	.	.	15	CASSTLTGKNEKLFF	TGTGCCAGCAGCACATTGACAGGAAAGAATGAAAAACTGTTTTTT
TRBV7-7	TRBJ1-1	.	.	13	CASSLGRETEAFF	TGTGCCAGCAGCCTAGGCCGGGAAACTGAAGCTTTCTTT
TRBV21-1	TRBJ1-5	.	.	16	CASSKIGRQGGQPQHF	TGTGCCAGCAGCAAAATAGGGAGACAGGGGGGTCAGCCCCAGCATTTT
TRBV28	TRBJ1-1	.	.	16	CASSFTRGRGSPEAFF	TGTGCCAGCAGTTTCACCCGGGGCAGGGGATCTCCTGAAGCTTTCTTT
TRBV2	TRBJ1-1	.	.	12	CASRYTNTEAFF	TGTGCCAGCAGATACACCAACACTGAAGCTTTCTTT
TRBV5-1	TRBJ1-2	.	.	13	CASSLAQNYGYTF	TGCGCCAGCAGCTTGGCACAGAACTATGGCTACACCTTC
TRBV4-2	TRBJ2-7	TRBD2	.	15	CASSQRLAGGYEQYF	TGTGCCAGCAGCCAACGACTAGCGGGAGGCTACGAGCAGTACTTC
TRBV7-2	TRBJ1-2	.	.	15	CASSSTRGVSYGYTF	TGTGCCAGCAGCTCCACGAGAGGCGTCAGCTATGGCTACACCTTC
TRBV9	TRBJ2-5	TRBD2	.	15	CASSFSGRLEETQYF	TGTGCCAGCAGCTTTAGCGGGAGGTTAGAGGAGACCCAGTACTTC
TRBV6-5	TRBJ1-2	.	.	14	CASSYSHRNYGYTF	TGTGCCAGCAGTTACTCTCACAGGAACTATGGCTACACCTTC
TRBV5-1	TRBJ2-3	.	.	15	CASSLVDRSTDTQYF	TGCGCCAGCAGCTTGGTAGACAGAAGCACAGATACGCAGTATTTT
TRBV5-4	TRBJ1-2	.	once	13	CASSFPGDYGYTF	TGTGCCAGCAGCTTCCCCGGGGACTATGGCTACACCTTC
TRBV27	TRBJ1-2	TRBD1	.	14	CASSFYQGARGYTF	TGTGCCAGCAGTTTCTATCAGGGGGCGCGGGGCTACACCTTC
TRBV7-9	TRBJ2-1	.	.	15	CASSLLETGSHEQFF	TGTGCCAGCAGCTTACTGGAAACAGGGTCCCATGAGCAGTTCTTC
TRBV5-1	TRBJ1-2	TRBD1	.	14	CASSSGQGSHGYTF	TGCGCCAGCAGCTCAGGACAGGGTAGCCATGGCTACACCTTC
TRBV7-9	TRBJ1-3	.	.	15	CASSPTGLSGNTIYF	TGTGCCAGCAGCCCCACAGGGTTGTCTGGAAACACCATATATTTT
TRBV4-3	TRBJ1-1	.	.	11	CASSQNNEAFF	TGCGCCAGCAGCCAAAACAATGAAGCTTTCTTT
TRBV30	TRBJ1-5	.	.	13	CACAEVDHQPQHF	TGTGCCTGCGCGGAAGTTGATCATCAGCCCCAGCATTTT
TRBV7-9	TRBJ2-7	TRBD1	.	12	CASSGTGYEQYF	TGTGCCAGCAGCGGGACAGGGTATGAGCAGTACTTC
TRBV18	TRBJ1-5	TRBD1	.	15	CASSQQGGLNQPQHF	TGTGCCAGCTCCCAGCAGGGGGGCCTGAATCAGCCCCAGCATTTT
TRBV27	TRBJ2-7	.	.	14	CASSGPGGDYEQYF	TGTGCCAGCAGTGGCCCCGGAGGAGACTACGAGCAGTACTTC
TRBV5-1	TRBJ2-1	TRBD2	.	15	CASSPRVAGIAEQFF	TGCGCCAGCAGCCCTCGAGTAGCGGGAATCGCTGAGCAGTTCTTC
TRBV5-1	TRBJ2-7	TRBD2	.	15	CASSLVGAGAYEQYF	TGCGCCAGCAGCTTGGTAGGAGCGGGAGCGTACGAGCAGTACTTC
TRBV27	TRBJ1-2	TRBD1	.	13	CASSTGTGYGYTF	TGTGCCAGCAGCACCGGGACAGGGTACGGCTACACCTTC
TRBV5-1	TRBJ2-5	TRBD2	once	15	CASSSPAGGQETQYF	TGCGCCAGCAGCTCACCAGCGGGAGGGCAAGAGACCCAGTACTTC
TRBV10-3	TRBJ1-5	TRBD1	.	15	CAISESGTGSQPQHF	TGTGCCATCAGTGAGTCGGGGACAGGGAGTCAGCCCCAGCATTTT
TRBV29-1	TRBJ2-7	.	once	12	CSVADSSYEQYF	TGCAGCGTTGCAGATAGCTCCTACGAGCAGTACTTC
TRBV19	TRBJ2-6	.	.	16	CASSIARGSGANVLTF	TGTGCCAGTAGTATTGCCAGGGGCTCTGGGGCCAACGTCCTGACTTTC
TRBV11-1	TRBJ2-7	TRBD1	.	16	CASSLDPTGTAAEQYF	TGTGCCAGCAGCTTAGACCCCACAGGGACAGCTGCGGAGCAGTACTTC
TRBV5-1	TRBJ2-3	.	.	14	CASVRETGTDTQYF	TGCGCCAGCGTTCGGGAAACTGGCACAGATACGCAGTATTTT
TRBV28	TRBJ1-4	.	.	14	CASGGGGSDEKLFF	TGTGCCAGCGGGGGAGGGGGGTCCGATGAAAAACTGTTTTTT